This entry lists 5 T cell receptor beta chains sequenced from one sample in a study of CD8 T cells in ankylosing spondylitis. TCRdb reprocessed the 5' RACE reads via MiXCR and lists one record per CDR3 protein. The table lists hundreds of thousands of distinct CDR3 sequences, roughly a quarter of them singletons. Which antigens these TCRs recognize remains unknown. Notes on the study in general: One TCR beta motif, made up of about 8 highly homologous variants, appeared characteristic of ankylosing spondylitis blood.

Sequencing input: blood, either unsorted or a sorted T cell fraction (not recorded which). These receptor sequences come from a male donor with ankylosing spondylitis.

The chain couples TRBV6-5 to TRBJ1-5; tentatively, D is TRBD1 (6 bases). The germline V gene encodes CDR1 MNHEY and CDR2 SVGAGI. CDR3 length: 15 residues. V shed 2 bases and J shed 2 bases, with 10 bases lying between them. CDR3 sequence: CASSYRSGGNQPQHF. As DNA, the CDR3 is TGTGCCAGCAGTTACAGGTCAGGGGGCAATCAGCCCCAGCATTTT.

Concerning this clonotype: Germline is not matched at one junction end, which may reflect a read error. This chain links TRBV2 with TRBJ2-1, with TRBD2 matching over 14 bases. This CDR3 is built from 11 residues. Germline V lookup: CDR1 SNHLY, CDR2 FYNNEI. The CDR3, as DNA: TGTGCCAGCAGAGGACTAGCGGGAGGACTCTTC. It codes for CASRGLAGGLF. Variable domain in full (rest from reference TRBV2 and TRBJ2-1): EPEVTQTPSHQVTQMGQEVILRCVPISNHLYFYWYRQILGQKVEFLVSFYNNEISEKSEIFDDQFSVERPDGSNFTLKIRSTKLEDSAMYFCASRGLAGGLFGPGTRLTVL.

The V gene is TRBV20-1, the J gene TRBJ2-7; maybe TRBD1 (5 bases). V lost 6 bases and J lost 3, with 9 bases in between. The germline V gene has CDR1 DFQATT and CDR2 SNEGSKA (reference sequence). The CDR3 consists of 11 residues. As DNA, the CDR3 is TGCAGTGCCAGTGACAGCTACGAGCAGTACGTC. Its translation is CSASDSYEQYV.

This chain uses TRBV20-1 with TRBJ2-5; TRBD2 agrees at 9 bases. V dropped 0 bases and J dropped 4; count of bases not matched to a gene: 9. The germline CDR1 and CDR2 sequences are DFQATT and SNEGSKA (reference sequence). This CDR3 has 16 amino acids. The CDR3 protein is CSARDLAGGPGETQYF. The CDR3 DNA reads TGCAGTGCTAGAGATTTGGCGGGAGGGCCGGGAGAGACCCAGTACTTC.

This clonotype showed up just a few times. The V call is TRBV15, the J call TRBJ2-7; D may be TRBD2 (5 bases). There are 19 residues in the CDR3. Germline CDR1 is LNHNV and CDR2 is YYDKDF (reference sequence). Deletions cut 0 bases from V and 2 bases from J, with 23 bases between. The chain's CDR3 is CATSRDWRRLEDGTYEQYV. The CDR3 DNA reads TGTGCCACCAGCAGAGATTGGAGGCGACTGGAGGACGGGACCTACGAGCAGTACGTC.